The rows below give T cell receptor beta chains drawn from one sample of a study of blood T cell repertoires in COVID-19. Produced via immunoSEQ multiplex PCR; TCRdb's table is partial and in-frame only. The table includes roughly 57,000 clones, around 79% detected once. The sequenced sample consisted of peripheral blood. The source of these receptors is a man aged 65 to 85 with active or convalescent COVID-19. CDR3s include the opening cysteine and the closing phenylalanine or tryptophan. The D gene is left open where the match is weak. Clone size is stated in some rows and not others, as once, few, many or a class when expanded.

len: 14
j_gene: TRBJ1-5
v_gene: TRBV28
abundance: NA
d_gene: TRBD1
CDR3nt: TGTGCCAGCAGTAGGACAGGGAGAGTAGGGCCCCAGCATTTT
CDR3aa: CASSRTGRVGPQHF

len: 15
j_gene: TRBJ1-2
v_gene: TRBV4-3
abundance: NA
d_gene: NA
CDR3nt: TGCGCCAGCAGCCAAGTAGGCAGCGGTGGAGGTGGCTACACCTTC
CDR3aa: CASSQVGSGGGGYTF

len: 14
j_gene: TRBJ1-5
v_gene: TRBV11-2
abundance: NA
d_gene: NA
CDR3nt: TGTGCCAGCAGCTTAGGGGCAACTGATCAGCCCCAGCATTTT
CDR3aa: CASSLGATDQPQHF

len: 17
j_gene: TRBJ2-1
v_gene: TRBV7-9
abundance: NA
d_gene: TRBD2
CDR3nt: TGTGCCAGCAGCTTAGTCCTCGGGACTAGCTCCTACAATGAGCAGTTCTTC
CDR3aa: CASSLVLGTSSYNEQFF

len: 15
j_gene: TRBJ2-5
v_gene: TRBV4-1
abundance: NA
d_gene: NA
CDR3nt: TGCGCCAGCAGCCACCCCGAGGGTAGCGACGGGGCCCAGTACTTC
CDR3aa: CASSHPEGSDGAQYF

len: 14
j_gene: TRBJ2-5
v_gene: TRBV11-3
abundance: NA
d_gene: TRBD1
CDR3nt: TGTGCCAGCAGCAGCCGGGACAGGGGAAAGACCCAGTACTTC
CDR3aa: CASSSRDRGKTQYF

len: 13
j_gene: TRBJ1-2
v_gene: TRBV29-1
abundance: NA
d_gene: TRBD1
CDR3nt: TGCAGCGTGGTACAGGGGGCTAACTATGGCTACACCTTC
CDR3aa: CSVVQGANYGYTF

len: 15
j_gene: TRBJ1-1
v_gene: TRBV28
abundance: NA
d_gene: TRBD1
CDR3nt: TGTGCCAGCAGTTTTGGGGGGCAGGGGACAGGTGAAGCTTTCTTT
CDR3aa: CASSFGGQGTGEAFF

len: 15
j_gene: TRBJ2-1
v_gene: TRBV11-3
abundance: once
d_gene: TRBD1
CDR3nt: TGTGCCAGCAGCGGAACAGGGGGACCTTACAATGAGCAGTTCTTC
CDR3aa: CASSGTGGPYNEQFF

len: 15
j_gene: TRBJ1-5
v_gene: TRBV6-6
abundance: NA
d_gene: NA
CDR3nt: TGTGCCAGCAGTTACGAAGTTCTAGGAAGTCAGCCCCAGCATTTT
CDR3aa: CASSYEVLGSQPQHF